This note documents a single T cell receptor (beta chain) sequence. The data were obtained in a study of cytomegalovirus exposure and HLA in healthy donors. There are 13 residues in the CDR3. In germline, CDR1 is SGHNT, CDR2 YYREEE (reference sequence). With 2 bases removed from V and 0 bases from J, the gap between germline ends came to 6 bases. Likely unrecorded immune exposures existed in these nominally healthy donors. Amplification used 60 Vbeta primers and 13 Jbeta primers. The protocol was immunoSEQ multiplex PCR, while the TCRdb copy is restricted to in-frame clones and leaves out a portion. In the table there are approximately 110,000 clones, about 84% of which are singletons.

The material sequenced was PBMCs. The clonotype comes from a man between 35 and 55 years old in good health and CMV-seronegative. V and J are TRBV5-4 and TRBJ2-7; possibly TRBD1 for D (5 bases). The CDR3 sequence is CASSFDSSYEQYF. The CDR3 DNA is TGTGCCAGCAGCTTTGACAGCTCCTACGAGCAGTACTTC.